This T cell receptor (beta chain) was observed in a study of shared clonotypes between healthy human individuals. Broader study findings: Clonotype sharing levels among donors were expected to vary with sequencing depth.

Notes on this clone: Its target is not known.

The sorted-subset replicate PCRs were given 150 to 200 ng DNA, which is around 29,000 T cell genomes. TCRdb's copy holds only in-frame clones and misses some; the assay was immunoSEQ multiplex PCR. The table includes 2 million or so clones, about 94% detected once. The ends were cut back, 1 base at V and 6 bases at J, with 12 bases in the middle. The CDR3 runs 15 residues. CDR1 and CDR2 from the germline V gene are MGHRA and YSYEKL. Naive CD8 cells lacked CD45RO and underwent positive selection for CCR7, leaving out terminally differentiated effector memory CD45RA+ cells. The TCR originated in a man younger than 35 in good health. Sequencing input: naive CD8+ T cells sorted from blood. This chain joins TRBV4-1 and TRBJ2-2, with unresolved D. The CDR3 sequence is CASSQGPDASGELFF. DNA for the CDR3: TGCGCCAGCAGCCAAGGGCCGGATGCGTCCGGGGAGCTGTTTTTT.